Shown below are 6 T cell receptor beta chains from a single sample sequenced in a study of blood T cell repertoires in COVID-19. Assay: immunoSEQ multiplex PCR; the TCRdb copy retains only in-frame clones and omits some. The data show about 190,000 clones, with more than 75% seen just once and around 4.9% held by the top ten. Sequenced: peripheral blood. These receptors all stem from a woman aged 80 or older with acute or convalescent COVID-19.

V gene TRBV7-2 combines with J gene TRBJ1-1; D is perhaps TRBD1 (5 bases). Trimming cost V 4 bases and J 4 bases, with 10 bases left between them. Germline-derived CDR1 and CDR2 are SGHTA and FQGNSA. The CDR3 has 13 residues. CDR3 loop: CASSSFDSTEAFF. The DNA for the CDR3 is TGTGCCAGCAGCTCATTTGACAGCACTGAAGCTTTCTTT.

To note about this clone: This sample also contains other DNA sequences that code for the same CDR3. The chain uses TRBV7-3 and TRBJ2-5; 7 nucleotides agree with TRBD2. CDR3 length equals 14 residues. CDR1 and CDR2 from the germline V gene are SGHTA and FQGTGA. V lost 3 bases to trimming and J lost 2 bases; unmatched junction nucleotides: 3. CDR3 coding DNA: TGTGCCAGCAGCTTCCAGGGAGGGCAAGAGACCCAGTACTTC. This encodes CASSFQGGQETQYF.

As DNA, the CDR3 is TGTGCCAGCAGCTTACGGGACAGGGAGAATCAGCCCCAGCATTTT. Amino acids: CASSLRDRENQPQHF. This chain uses TRBV5-5 with TRBJ1-5, with 9 bases lining up with TRBD1. Germline CDR1 and CDR2: SGHKS and YYEKEE (reference sequence). With 2 bases clipped from V and 4 bases from J, the junction kept 4 bases outside the gene matches. The CDR3 has 15 residues.

The rearrangement uses TRBV30 and TRBJ1-5; 7 nucleotides line up with TRBD1. V lost 3 bases and J lost 5; bases outside the gene matches: 4. CDR3 length equals 13 residues. Per germline, CDR1 GTSNPN and CDR2 SVGIG (reference sequence). The CDR3 DNA is TGTGCCTGGAGCGGGACAGAGGATCAGCCCCAGCATTTT. Protein product: CAWSGTEDQPQHF.

This clone was counted between two and nine times. The V and J genes are TRBV5-6 and TRBJ2-7, with 8 nucleotides matching TRBD1. This CDR3 contains 14 residues. Germline CDR1 and CDR2: SGHDT and YYEEEE. V was clipped by 3 bases and J by 3 bases; unmatched bases: 5. DNA of the CDR3: TGTGCCAGCAGCTCATGGGACAGGAACTACGAGCAGTACTTC. Its protein product is CASSSWDRNYEQYF.

This chain uses TRBV5-1 with TRBJ2-3; possibly TRBD2 for D (5 bases). This CDR3 has 14 residues. The germline CDR1 and CDR2 sequences are SGHRS and YFSETQ. V lost 0 bases and J 5 bases, leaving 10 bases between the germline ends. The CDR3 sequence is CASSLGGPRDTQYF. CDR3 in DNA: TGCGCCAGCAGCTTGGGAGGGCCGAGAGATACGCAGTATTTT.